These 22 T cell receptor beta chains were all obtained from the same sample, sequenced in a study of glioma-infiltrating T cells. Amplification of TCR alpha and beta CDR3 regions from RNA used iRepertoire nested multiplex PCR. TCRdb fed the multiplex PCR reads into MiXCR, producing one record per CDR3 protein. The repertoire has some 85,000 distinct CDR3 sequences, about 23% of them found once; the top ten carry over 5.5%. Sequenced material: glioma tissue, nonneoplastic brain tissue, or PBMCs (not recorded which). These receptor sequences come from a human donor with low-grade glioma or glioblastoma, undergoing nonglioma brain surgery, or in good health (not recorded which).

This clonotype came up many times. The rearrangement joins TRBV27 to TRBJ2-3; 7 positions match TRBD2. The CDR3 is made up of 15 amino acids. Germline CDR1 MNHEY, CDR2 SMNVEV (reference sequence). J was trimmed by 3 bases and V by 4 bases; bases with no gene match: 7. The CDR3 nucleotides are TGTGCCAGCAGTTCATCGCGGGGGAGTACAGATACGCAGTATTTT. This encodes CASSSSRGSTDTQYF.

This clonotype has a handful of counts. J is TRBJ2-3 and V is TRBV2; 7 bases are a match to TRBD1. The V and J ends lost 8 bases and 5 bases, in that order; junction bases with no gene match: 13. In germline, CDR1 is SNHLY, CDR2 FYNNEI. This CDR3 spans 15 amino acids. CDR3 region: CASDRQGTRGDTQYF. CDR3 nucleotides: TGTGCCAGCGATCGACAGGGTACAAGAGGAGATACGCAGTATTTT. Looking up the rest from reference TRBV2 and TRBJ2-3 gives the full variable domain: EPEVTQTPSHQVTQMGQEVILRCVPISNHLYFYWYRQILGQKVEFLVSFYNNEISEKSEIFDDQFSVERPDGSNFTLKIRSTKLEDSAMYFCASDRQGTRGDTQYFGPGTRLTVL.

This clonotype has ten or more counts. The genes are TRBV18 and TRBJ2-7; no definite D call. The ends were cut back, 8 bases at V and 12 bases at J, with 11 bases in the middle. Looked up from germline, CDR1 is KGHSH and CDR2 is LQKENI. The CDR3 is 9 residues long. CDR3 sequence (DNA): TGTGCCAGCCCCGCCGCCCTGTACTTC. Amino acid sequence: CASPAALYF.

The rearrangement links TRBV7-2 to TRBJ2-3; D ambiguous. The CDR3 has 14 residues. Germline-derived CDR1 and CDR2 are SGHTA and FQGNSA. V was cut by 1 base and J by 1 base, with 6 bases left in between. The CDR3, as DNA: TGTGCCAGCAGCTTAGGGGTTCGCACAGATACGCAGTATTTT. Encoded protein: CASSLGVRTDTQYF.

This CDR3 reads CASSPTPSAEKLFF. In nucleotides, the CDR3 is TGTGCCAGCAGCCCGACACCTTCTGCTGAAAAACTGTTTTTT. The chain links TRBV4-2 to TRBJ1-4; D not resolved. Germline lookup yields CDR1 LGHNA and CDR2 YNFKEQ. The CDR3 sequence is 14 residues long. Trimming took off 4 bases at V and 7 bases at J, with 13 bases between the two ends.

The rearrangement joins TRBV11-2 to TRBJ1-1; the match to TRBD1 covers 8 bases. Germline V CDR1 and CDR2: SGHAT, FQNNGV. The CDR3 spans 12 residues. The V and J ends lost 2 bases and 13 bases, in that order; junction bases with no gene match: 6. In DNA form, the CDR3 reads TGTGCCAGCAGCTTATGGGGACAGGATATTTTCTTT. This encodes CASSLWGQDIFF.

In its sample, this clonotype was seen many times. The CDR3 reads CASSLQGKLFF. For the CDR3, the DNA is TGTGCCAGCAGTCTACAGGGGAAACTGTTTTTT. The genes are TRBV6-1 and TRBJ1-4, with 7 bases identical to TRBD1. Losses at the gene ends were 5 bases for V and 11 bases for J; bases not matched to a gene: 2. CDR1 MNHNS and CDR2 SASEGT come from the germline V gene. The CDR3 totals 11 residues.

This clonotype was picked up many times. This rearrangement joins TRBV6-1 to TRBJ1-1, with a weak D call TRBD1 (6 bases). Per the germline V gene, CDR1 is MNHNS and CDR2 is SASEGT. Deletions cut 7 bases from V and 3 bases from J, with 18 bases between. This CDR3 spans 15 amino acids. The CDR3 loop reads CASKDGRGADTEAFF. The CDR3 DNA is TGTGCCAGCAAGGATGGCAGGGGAGCCGACACTGAAGCTTTCTTT.

At least ten counts were recorded for this clonotype. The chain is built from TRBV20-1 and TRBJ2-1; TRBD2 is a possible D gene (6 bases). V was cut by 6 bases and J by 8 bases, with 17 bases left in between. CDR1 is DFQATT, CDR2 SNEGSKA, per germline (reference sequence). This CDR3 has 13 amino acids. The CDR3 DNA reads TGCAGTGCCAGACTAGTAAAGTCCGATGAGCAGTTCTTC. It encodes CSARLVKSDEQFF.

The sample holds a few counts of this clonotype. This sequence joins TRBV5-1 and TRBJ2-1; the match to TRBD2 covers 11 bases. Germline values: CDR1 SGHRS, CDR2 YFSETQ. The CDR3 runs 17 residues. Trimming cost V 1 base and J 8 bases; bases outside gene matches: 11. CDR3 residues: CASSLRHTSGSIYEQFF. CDR3 nucleotides: TGCGCCAGCAGCTTGAGGCACACTAGCGGGAGTATCTATGAGCAGTTCTTC.

This clonotype was picked up many times. This sequence joins TRBV6-1 and TRBJ2-3; perhaps TRBD2 as D (6 bases). The ends were cut back, 8 bases at V and 3 bases at J, with 6 bases in the middle. CDR1 and CDR2 from the germline V gene are MNHNS and SASEGT. The CDR3 loop spans 11 amino acids. The CDR3 is CASGGTDTQYF. CDR3 nucleotides: TGTGCCAGCGGGGGGACAGATACGCAGTATTTT.

This clonotype has ten or more counts. The V gene is TRBV6-2 or TRBV6-3, the J gene TRBJ2-3; TRBD2 might be the D (6 bases). Germline V gene data show CDR1 as MNHEY and CDR2 as SVGEGT. V was pared by 8 bases and J by 0 bases, with 12 bases between. This CDR3 has 14 residues. CDR3: CASGGTVSTDTQYF. CDR3 nucleotide sequence: TGTGCCAGCGGGGGGACGGTAAGCACAGATACGCAGTATTTT.

This clonotype was counted only a few times. V and J are TRBV5-1 and TRBJ2-7; D not certain. The germline V and J ends were trimmed by 1 base and 1 base, with 9 bases remaining between them. The CDR3 is 14 residues long. The germline gives CDR1 SGHRS, CDR2 YFSETQ. CDR3 sequence: CASSLYGGSYEQYF. The DNA of the CDR3 is TGCGCCAGCAGCTTGTATGGCGGATCCTACGAGCAGTACTTC.

This clonotype came up many times. The chain employs TRBV6-1 and TRBJ1-1; 8 nucleotides line up with TRBD1. Germline lookup yields CDR1 MNHNS and CDR2 SASEGT. This CDR3 has 13 residues. With V trimmed by 6 bases and J by 6 bases, 6 bases remained unmatched. CDR3 region: CASRQGGASEAFF. As DNA, the CDR3 is TGTGCCAGCAGACAGGGGGGGGCCTCTGAAGCTTTCTTT.

This clonotype has ten or more counts. The V call is TRBV7-9, the J call TRBJ1-1; tentative D call: TRBD1 (6 bases). Between the trimmed V and J ends, which lost 3 bases and 3 bases, there was a span of 14 bases. The CDR3 consists of 15 residues. Germline values: CDR1 SEHNR, CDR2 FQNEAQ (reference sequence). CDR3 nucleotide sequence: TGTGCCAGCAGCTTGTTAGTAGCAGGGGACACTGAAGCTTTCTTT. Encoded protein: CASSLLVAGDTEAFF. Drawing the rest from reference TRBV7-9 and TRBJ1-1, the complete variable domain is DTGVSQNPRHKITKRGQNVTFRCDPISEHNRLYWYRQTLGQGPEFLTYFQNEAQLEKSRLLSDRFSAERPKGSFSTLEIQRTEQGDSAMYLCASSLLVAGDTEAFFGQGTRLTVV.

This clonotype was detected many times. The chain combines TRBV27 with TRBJ1-4; 7 bases are a match to TRBD1. The junction had 3 bases not matched to a gene; V was cut back by 2 bases and J by 0 bases. The germline gives CDR1 MNHEY, CDR2 SMNVEV (reference sequence). The CDR3 loop spans 16 amino acids. CDR3 nucleotide sequence: TGTGCCAGCAGTTTAATTGGGACAGCAACTAATGAAAAACTGTTTTTT. This translates into CASSLIGTATNEKLFF.

This clonotype was picked up a small number of times. CDR3 protein: CASSPARGSYQETQYF. The DNA for the CDR3 is TGCGCCAGCAGCCCAGCGCGGGGATCGTACCAAGAGACCCAGTACTTC. This chain connects TRBV4-1 to TRBJ2-5, with D possibly being TRBD2 (6 bases). The CDR3 extends over 16 amino acids. V was pared by 4 bases and J by 0 bases, with 15 bases between. Germline V CDR1 and CDR2: MGHRA, YSYEKL.

This clonotype was counted many times. The chain carries TRBV4-1 and TRBJ1-1; D gene uncertain. In germline, CDR1 is MGHRA, CDR2 YSYEKL. This CDR3 spans 16 amino acids. Trimming shortened V by 1 base and J by 4 bases, and 16 bases separated the two germline ends. The CDR3 protein is CASSQGSPADGTEAFF. In DNA, the CDR3 is TGCGCCAGCAGCCAAGGGTCCCCAGCGGACGGCACTGAAGCTTTCTTT.

This clonotype came up many times. The chain combines TRBV10-3 with TRBJ2-7; no clear D. The ends were cut back, 0 bases at V and 0 bases at J, with 9 bases in the middle. In germline, CDR1 is ENHRY, CDR2 SYGVKD. This CDR3 has 15 residues. In nucleotides, the CDR3 is TGTGCCATCAGTGAGTCCCATGGCGACTCCTACGAGCAGTACTTC. It codes for CAISESHGDSYEQYF.

This clonotype was counted a few times. This chain connects TRBV19 to TRBJ2-3, with 11 bases lining up with TRBD2. The CDR3 spans 19 residues. Germline CDR1 LNHDA, CDR2 SQIVND (reference sequence). Trimming at V came to 3 bases and at J to 3 bases, leaving 14 bases not matched to a gene. The DNA for the CDR3 is TGTGCCAGTAGTATCGCTAGCGGGGGGCCCCCTGGGTGGACAGATACGCAGTATTTT. Translated: CASSIASGGPPGWTDTQYF.

A word on this clonotype: One base away lies a much larger clone, so this may be a sequencing read error. The CDR3 ends on some other residue instead of the conserved phenylalanine or tryptophan, so this is likely a read error. J is TRBJ1-5 and V is TRBV19; D gene ambiguous. The CDR3 spans 15 residues. Trimming removed 3 bases at V and 0 bases at J, with 9 bases between. Germline V gene data show CDR1 as LNHDA and CDR2 as SQIVND (reference sequence). In DNA, the CDR3 is TGTGCCAGTAGTATCGAAGGGTATAGCAATCAGCCCCAGCATTCT. Its protein product is CASSIEGYSNQPQHS.

This clonotype came up many times. This chain uses TRBV6-1 with TRBJ2-7, with 8 bases lining up with TRBD1. The CDR3 consists of 14 residues. Germline V gene sequence: CDR1 MNHNS, CDR2 SASEGT. V lost 6 bases to trimming and J lost 4 bases; unmatched junction nucleotides: 8. The CDR3 DNA follows: TGTGCCAGCAGCCCCGACAGGGGTGGGTACGAGCAGTACTTC. Translated: CASSPDRGGYEQYF.